Shown below are 30 T cell receptor beta chains from a single sample sequenced in a study of T cells after yellow fever vaccination. TCRdb re-derived calls from the 5' RACE reads in MiXCR, one entry per CDR3 protein. The data hold 360,000 or so distinct CDR3 sequences, with more than 9% observed a single time. Sequences were derived from PBMCs, sampled on the day of the first yellow fever vaccination. The receptors originated from a man in his late teens or twenties who received the YFV17D yellow fever vaccine.

The genes are TRBV18 and TRBJ1-3; D might be TRBD1 (5 bases). CDR3 size: 15 residues. V was trimmed by 3 bases and J by 1 base, leaving 10 bases between them. The germline V gene has CDR1 KGHSH and CDR2 LQKENI. The CDR3 DNA is TGTGCCAGCTCACCCGACAGTCTTTCTGGAAACACCATATATTTT. Protein product: CASSPDSLSGNTIYF.

This clonotype showed up just a few times. The V gene is TRBV5-6, the J gene TRBJ2-5, with 10 positions matching TRBD2. V dropped 0 bases and J dropped 12; count of bases not matched to a gene: 8. The CDR3 sequence is 14 residues long. Germline CDR1 reads SGHDT; CDR2 reads YYEEEE. The CDR3 spells CASSLDSLAGVKYF. The CDR3 DNA reads as TGTGCCAGCAGCTTGGATTCCCTAGCGGGGGTAAAGTACTTC.

V is TRBV25-1 and J is TRBJ1-2; D remains ambiguous. Trimming stripped 3 bases from V and 1 base from J, with 3 bases between. CDR3 length: 12 amino acids. The germline V gene has CDR1 MGHDK and CDR2 SYGVNS. DNA of the CDR3: TGTGCCAGCAGTGACAGTAACTATGGCTACACCTTC. Translating it yields CASSDSNYGYTF.

This chain connects TRBV5-4 to TRBJ2-5; D gene ambiguous. CDR3 length: 14 residues. Germline V gene sequence: CDR1 SGHNT, CDR2 YYREEE (reference sequence). Trimming took off 5 bases at V and 5 bases at J, with 16 bases between the two ends. The CDR3 is CASRTQLSGETQYF. For the CDR3, the DNA is TGTGCCAGCAGAACTCAACTGTCCGGGGAGACCCAGTACTTC. The full variable domain, with the rest looked up from reference TRBV5-4 and TRBJ2-5, is ETGVTQSPTHLIKTRGQQVTLRCSSQSGHNTVSWYQQALGQGPQFIFQYYREEENGRGNFPPRFSGLQFPNYSSELNVNALELDDSALYLCASRTQLSGETQYFGPGTRLLVL.

The chain joins TRBV11-3 to TRBJ2-1; 9 bases are a match to TRBD1. CDR3 length: 15 amino acids. J lost 9 bases, V lost 1 base, and 7 bases had no gene match. In germline, CDR1 is SGHNT, CDR2 YENEEA. The CDR3 bases are TGTGCCAGCAGCTTAGCGGGACAGGGCGGTGGTGAGCAGTTCTTC. It is translated as CASSLAGQGGGEQFF.

Ten or more counts support this clonotype. V and J are TRBV12-3 or TRBV12-4 and TRBJ2-7; D tentatively fits TRBD1 or TRBD2 (6 bases each). V lost 4 bases to trimming and J lost 0 bases, with 10 bases between them. This CDR3 region has 14 residues. The CDR3: CASSYGGSSYEQYF. Written as DNA, the CDR3 is TGTGCCAGCAGTTACGGGGGCAGCTCCTACGAGCAGTACTTC.

There are many counts of this clonotype. The chain is built from TRBV7-2 and TRBJ1-1; no clear D. The CDR3 length is 12 residues. Germline V gene data show CDR1 as SGHTA and CDR2 as FQGNSA. Trimming removed 5 bases at V and 5 bases at J, with 9 bases between. The CDR3 protein is CASSERRTEAFF. The CDR3 DNA is TGTGCCAGCAGCGAGCGGCGTACTGAAGCTTTCTTT.

This clonotype was detected only a few times. The chain combines TRBV6-5 with TRBJ2-7; no clear D. The ends were cut back, 7 bases at V and 5 bases at J, with 15 bases in the middle. Germline values: CDR1 MNHEY, CDR2 SVGAGI. The CDR3 covers 13 residues. The CDR3 DNA is TGTGCCAGCATTACCCTGTTTGGGGACGAGCAGTACTTC. This translates into CASITLFGDEQYF.

This clonotype showed up many times. This chain connects TRBV5-1 to TRBJ2-3; 8 nucleotides agree with TRBD2. CDR1 SGHRS and CDR2 YFSETQ come from the germline V gene. Trimming took 3 bases from V and 0 from J; bases not matched to a gene: 15. This CDR3 contains 19 residues. The CDR3, as DNA: TGCGCCAGCAGCTCCCCCGGTCAAGGAGCGGGGGATAGCACAGATACGCAGTATTTT. Its translation: CASSSPGQGAGDSTDTQYF.

A word on this clonotype: An end of the junction differs from the germline gene, which may be a read error. The J gene is TRBJ2-5, the V gene TRBV7-2; D unresolved. Looked up from germline, CDR1 is SGHTA and CDR2 is FQGNSA. The CDR3 contains 13 residues. Written as DNA, the CDR3 is TGTGCCAGCAGCTTAGGCCAGAAAGAGACCCAGTCCTTC. Translated, it gives CASSLGQKETQSF. The full variable domain, its missing parts supplied by reference TRBV7-2 and TRBJ2-5, is GAGVSQSPSNKVTEKGKDVELRCDPISGHTALYWYRQSLGQGLEFLIYFQGNSAPDKSGLPSDRFSAERTGGSVSTLTIQRTQQEDSAVYLCASSLGQKETQSFGPGTRLLVL.

The CDR3 nucleotides read TGTGCCAGCAGCGCCACGGGCGGGGGAATCGGGGATCCTAGAGAGACCCAGTACTTC. Amino acid sequence: CASSATGGGIGDPRETQYF. V is TRBV11-2 and J is TRBJ2-5, with TRBD2 identical over 7 bases. Germline V lookup: CDR1 SGHAT, CDR2 FQNNGV. V lost 5 bases, J lost 4 bases, and 22 bases stayed unmatched. There are 19 residues in the CDR3.

This chain links TRBV11-2 with TRBJ2-7; 8 nucleotides match TRBD1. The CDR3 spans 15 residues. J lost 3 bases, V lost 5 bases, and 9 bases had no gene match. Looked up from germline, CDR1 is SGHAT and CDR2 is FQNNGV. CDR3 sequence reads: CASSPSGDRHYEQYV. The CDR3 bases are TGTGCCAGCAGCCCGAGTGGGGACAGGCACTACGAGCAGTACGTC.

The chain links TRBV3-1 to TRBJ1-1; the D gene is possibly TRBD1 (5 bases). Trimming shortened V by 1 base and J by 4 bases, and 13 bases separated the two germline ends. This CDR3 region has 15 residues. CDR1 and CDR2 from the germline V gene are LGHDT and YNNKEL (reference sequence). The CDR3 region is CASSQGVGARTEAFF. Written as DNA, the CDR3 is TGTGCCAGCAGCCAAGGGGTAGGGGCCCGCACTGAAGCTTTCTTT.

J is TRBJ2-5 and V is TRBV7-7, with D perhaps given as TRBD1 or TRBD2 (5 bases each). This CDR3 has 16 amino acids. V was cut by 2 bases and J by 5 bases, with 18 bases left in between. Per the germline V gene, CDR1 is SSHAT and CDR2 is FNYEAQ (reference sequence). CDR3 sequence reads: CASSLRSTGTMETQYF. The DNA of the CDR3 is TGTGCCAGCAGCTTAAGGTCCACCGGGACGATGGAGACCCAGTACTTC.

This clonotype appeared a few times. The chain has TRBV29-1 and TRBJ1-5; tentative D call: TRBD1 (6 bases). The germline V gene has CDR1 SQVTM and CDR2 ANQGSEA. The CDR3 totals 13 residues. The V gene lost 4 bases and the J gene lost 6 bases, with 13 bases spanning the gap. CDR3 residues: CSVVGGASQPQHF. In DNA form, the CDR3 reads TGCAGCGTTGTAGGGGGGGCGTCTCAGCCCCAGCATTTT.

This clonotype was counted between two and nine times. V is TRBV5-1 and J is TRBJ1-1; possible D gene TRBD1, 6 bases. Germline V CDR1 and CDR2: SGHRS, YFSETQ. The CDR3 consists of 13 residues. V shed 3 bases and J shed 7 bases, with 13 bases lying between them. The CDR3 DNA follows: TGCGCCAGCAGCTCGGGACATCCACTTGAAGCTTTCTTT. This gives the protein CASSSGHPLEAFF.

The chain combines TRBV18 with TRBJ1-1, with D possibly matching TRBD1 (5 bases). The CDR3 loop spans 15 amino acids. V lost 3 bases, J lost 5 bases, and 16 bases lay in between. Germline loops: CDR1 KGHSH, CDR2 LQKENI. CDR3 sequence (DNA): TGTGCCAGCTCACCGGGGAGGGGATATGGGACTGAAGCTTTCTTT. As protein: CASSPGRGYGTEAFF. The entire variable domain, with the rest obtained from reference TRBV18 and TRBJ1-1, is as follows: NAGVMQNPRHLVRRRGQEARLRCSPMKGHSHVYWYRQLPEEGLKFMVYLQKENIIDESGMPKERFSAEFPKEGPSILRIQQVVRGDSAAYFCASSPGRGYGTEAFFGQGTRLTVV.

The table lists this clonotype with a few counts. The CDR3 DNA reads TGTGCCACCAGGCAGTCCGATGAGCAGTTCTTC. This sequence encodes CATRQSDEQFF. The rearrangement uses TRBV24-1 and TRBJ2-1; no clear D gene. The CDR3 sequence is 11 residues long. Germline CDR1 is KGHDR and CDR2 is SFDVKD. Trimming stripped 7 bases from V and 8 bases from J, with 8 bases between.

This clonotype was seen many times. The chain joins TRBV12-3 or TRBV12-4 to TRBJ1-5; tentative D call: TRBD1 (6 bases). Trimming left V 2 bases short and J 5 bases short, with 13 bases between. The CDR3 length is 15 residues. For the CDR3, the DNA is TGTGCCAGCAGTTTATTGCCAGGGGTTGATCAGCCCCAGCATTTT. Its protein is CASSLLPGVDQPQHF.

A few counts support this clonotype. The chain combines TRBV12-3 or TRBV12-4 with TRBJ2-3; maybe TRBD2 (6 bases). V lost 6 bases, J lost 2 bases, and 12 bases lay in between. The CDR3 spans 14 residues. CDR3 loop: CASSPAGSTDTQYF. The DNA for the CDR3 is TGTGCCAGCAGCCCCGCGGGGTCCACAGATACGCAGTATTTT.

The rearrangement joins TRBV19 to TRBJ1-4; possible D gene TRBD1, 6 bases. V was pared by 5 bases and J by 7 bases, with 20 bases between. The CDR3 has 16 amino acids. Germline V gene data show CDR1 as LNHDA and CDR2 as SQIVND (reference sequence). The CDR3 DNA reads TGTGCCAGTAGTCTAATACCGGGACAAGGCTTTGAAAAACTGTTTTTT. Its protein is CASSLIPGQGFEKLFF.

The chain employs TRBV6-1 and TRBJ1-4; the D gene is possibly TRBD1 (6 bases). The CDR3 is 14 residues long. Germline-derived CDR1 and CDR2 are MNHNS and SASEGT. V was trimmed by 5 bases and J by 5 bases, leaving 12 bases between them. DNA for the CDR3: TGTGCCAGCAGTAGAGGACAGCTGAATGAAAAACTGTTTTTT. Translated, it gives CASSRGQLNEKLFF.

This clonotype has more than one count but fewer than ten. The rearrangement links TRBV28 to TRBJ1-1; TRBD1 agrees at 9 bases. The length of the CDR3 is 15 residues. From germline, CDR1 is MDHEN and CDR2 SYDVKM. V trimming: 6 bases; J trimming: 3 bases; junction bases outside the gene matches: 8. The CDR3 nucleotides read TGTGCCAGCAGGACGACAGGGGGTGCGCACACTGAAGCTTTCTTT. This gives the protein CASRTTGGAHTEAFF. The whole variable domain, remainder taken from reference TRBV28 and TRBJ1-1, is DVKVTQSSRYLVKRTGEKVFLECVQDMDHENMFWYRQDPGLGLRLIYFSYDVKMKEKGDIPEGYSVSREKKERFSLILESASTNQTSMYLCASRTTGGAHTEAFFGQGTRLTVV.

The chain recombines TRBV6-4 with TRBJ2-1; D perhaps matches TRBD2 (6 bases). This CDR3 comprises 15 residues. Per germline, CDR1 MRHNA and CDR2 SNTAGT. V dropped 3 bases and J dropped 6 bases, with 15 bases sitting between them. Here the CDR3 reads CASSEMAGLPNEQFF. In DNA, the CDR3 is TGTGCCAGCAGTGAGATGGCGGGGCTCCCCAATGAGCAGTTCTTC.

This clonotype was seen a handful of times. J is TRBJ1-5 and V is TRBV4-1; 10 positions agree with TRBD1. Germline assignment: CDR1 MGHRA and CDR2 YSYEKL. The CDR3 totals 15 residues. Trimming at V came to 4 bases and at J to 7 bases, leaving 7 bases not matched to a gene. CDR3 in amino acids: CASSPDRGLGQPQHF. The CDR3 DNA sequence: TGCGCCAGCAGCCCGGACAGGGGGTTAGGGCAGCCCCAGCATTTT.

The chain joins TRBV12-3 or TRBV12-4 to TRBJ2-1, with 10 bases fitting TRBD2. The CDR3 has 13 residues. With 11 bases clipped from V and 6 bases from J, the junction kept 7 bases outside the gene matches. CDR3 protein: CAGGPSGGNEQFF. The CDR3 nucleotides read TGTGCCGGTGGGCCTAGCGGGGGCAATGAGCAGTTCTTC.

The rearrangement links TRBV6-1 to TRBJ1-6; a weak D match, TRBD1 (6 bases). The V gene lost 6 bases and the J gene lost 4 bases, with 16 bases spanning the gap. The CDR3 extends over 16 amino acids. Germline V lookup: CDR1 MNHNS, CDR2 SASEGT. The CDR3 DNA follows: TGTGCCAGCAGGAGGGATACAGGGATTTATAATTCACCCCTCCACTTT. It specifies CASRRDTGIYNSPLHF.

In this sample, this clonotype turned up a few times. The rearrangement links TRBV7-2 to TRBJ1-2; 7 nucleotides line up with TRBD1. Germline-derived CDR1 and CDR2 are SGHTA and FQGNSA. The CDR3 extends over 15 amino acids. Unmatched junction bases numbered 7, after V lost 3 bases and J lost 3 bases. CDR3 region: CASSFYRGMDYGYTF. The CDR3 bases are TGTGCCAGCAGCTTTTACAGGGGTATGGACTATGGCTACACCTTC.

The sample holds many counts of this clonotype. The chain combines TRBV3-1 with TRBJ2-5; D possibly corresponds to TRBD2 (5 bases). Germline lookup yields CDR1 LGHDT and CDR2 YNNKEL (reference sequence). The V and J ends lost 0 bases and 1 base respectively, with 12 bases between them. This CDR3 has 16 amino acids. For the CDR3, the DNA is TGTGCCAGCAGCCAAGAAGGAGGCGGGCTCCAAGAGACCCAGTACTTC. This codes for CASSQEGGGLQETQYF.

This chain uses TRBV5-1 with TRBJ1-4, with D possibly being TRBD1 (6 bases). This CDR3 spans 15 amino acids. CDR1 and CDR2 from the germline V gene are SGHRS and YFSETQ. V shed 4 bases and J shed 5 bases, with 15 bases lying between them. The CDR3 loop is CASSGTGTINEKLFF. The DNA of the CDR3 is TGCGCCAGCAGCGGTACCGGGACAATCAATGAAAAACTGTTTTTT.